The present T cell receptor beta chain was sequenced within a study of cytomegalovirus exposure and HLA in healthy donors. V was clipped by 6 bases and J by 4 bases; unmatched bases: 14. Germline V CDR1 and CDR2: MDHEN, SYDVKM. This CDR3 contains 16 residues. Broader study findings: The classifier, whose performance was assessed in both the original and validation cohorts, reportedly diagnosed cytomegalovirus status with high specificity and sensitivity. The authors enumerated over 150 TCR beta chains as linked to cytomegalovirus. Subsequent analysis of the 95 to 150 validation repertoires found a tendency for first-cohort TCR clusters to co-occur.

Repertoires were generated with immunoSEQ multiplex PCR, while TCRdb's copy carries only in-frame clones and drops some. The sample carries about 120,000 clones, about 91% recorded once. With regard to this clone: The antigen remains undetermined.

The donors were part of the validation cohort of 120 subjects. That cohort was separate from the first cohort, which comprised 500 to 700 subjects. The sequenced sample was PBMCs. This chain joins TRBV28 and TRBJ2-7; 8 bases fit TRBD2. This clonotype was obtained from a young woman in good health and CMV-seronegative. The CDR3 sequence is CASSPGGGGRRYEQYF. The CDR3 DNA follows: TGTGCCAGCAGCCCCGGGGGGGGCGGGAGAAGGTACGAGCAGTACTTC.